These 10 T cell receptor beta chains were sequenced from one sample in a study of coeliac disease. The study's findings and limits: Lower clonality than controls marked TRB and TRG repertoires from active celiac intraepithelial and lamina propria samples.

Data came from immunoSEQ multiplex PCR; TCRdb stores just in-frame clones and leaves some out. The profile shows several thousand clones, 66% of them singletons. The antigens for these receptors are not known. Sequenced input: intraepithelial lymphocytes from the gut. These TCRs come from a woman younger than 35 with active celiac disease.

This chain uses TRBV5-1 with TRBJ1-1; TRBD1 matches 7 bases. With 0 bases clipped from V and 3 bases from J, the junction kept 14 bases outside the gene matches. The CDR3 length is 18 residues. CDR1 is SGHRS and CDR2 is YFSETQ in the germline V gene. CDR3 coding DNA: TGCGCCAGCAGCTTGGCCGGCTACAGGGGCGGGAAGTACACTGAAGCTTTCTTT. It yields the protein CASSLAGYRGGKYTEAFF.

The rearrangement uses TRBV2 and TRBJ2-7, with no clear D. The CDR3 extends over 11 amino acids. Trimming left V 5 bases short and J 4 bases short, with 6 bases between. Germline V gene lookup returns CDR1 SNHLY and CDR2 FYNNEI. The CDR3 nucleotides read TGTGCCAGCAGTCCCTATTACGAGCAGTACTTC. It encodes CASSPYYEQYF.

This clone was detected a few times. This chain uses TRBV18 with TRBJ1-2, with a possible D match to TRBD1 (5 bases). The CDR3 totals 19 residues. The ends were cut back, 5 bases at V and 5 bases at J, with 30 bases in the middle. Germline loops: CDR1 KGHSH, CDR2 LQKENI. The CDR3 sequence: CASSKAGLQAASPVYGYTF. DNA of the CDR3: TGTGCCAGCTCAAAGGCAGGGCTCCAGGCGGCCTCCCCCGTATATGGCTACACCTTC. The full variable domain, in which reference TRBV18 and TRBJ1-2 provide the parts outside the CDR3, is NAGVMQNPRHLVRRRGQEARLRCSPMKGHSHVYWYRQLPEEGLKFMVYLQKENIIDESGMPKERFSAEFPKEGPSILRIQQVVRGDSAAYFCASSKAGLQAASPVYGYTFGSGTRLTVV.

The V gene is TRBV29-1, the J gene TRBJ2-6, with D perhaps matching TRBD2 (5 bases). CDR1 is SQVTM, CDR2 ANQGSEA, per germline. The V gene lost 6 bases and the J gene lost 2 bases, with 8 bases spanning the gap. CDR3 length: 13 residues. CDR3 sequence reads: CSVDGAGANVLTF. The DNA of the CDR3 is TGCAGCGTCGACGGGGCTGGGGCCAACGTCCTGACTTTC.

V is TRBV6-6 and J is TRBJ1-5; D remains ambiguous. The germline V and J ends were trimmed by 6 bases and 0 bases, with 9 bases remaining between them. The CDR3 has 14 residues. Germline V gene sequence: CDR1 MNHNY, CDR2 SVGAGI (reference sequence). The CDR3 DNA reads as TGTGCCAGCAGCCCCTTATATAGCAATCAGCCCCAGCATTTT. It is translated as CASSPLYSNQPQHF.

The J gene is TRBJ2-4, the V gene TRBV28; TRBD2 matches 7 bases. Germline CDR1 reads MDHEN; CDR2 reads SYDVKM. The junction had 14 bases not matched to a gene; V was cut back by 6 bases and J by 0 bases. The CDR3 is made up of 18 amino acids. CDR3 sequence (DNA): TGTGCCAGCAGCCCCGGCGTATCGGGGGGACTAGCCAAAAACATTCAGTACTTC. It translates to CASSPGVSGGLAKNIQYF. Full variable domain (rest looked up from reference TRBV28 and TRBJ2-4): DVKVTQSSRYLVKRTGEKVFLECVQDMDHENMFWYRQDPGLGLRLIYFSYDVKMKEKGDIPEGYSVSREKKERFSLILESASTNQTSMYLCASSPGVSGGLAKNIQYFGAGTRLSVL.

V gene TRBV5-1 combines with J gene TRBJ2-5; weak D call: TRBD2 (6 bases). Germline V gives CDR1 SGHRS, CDR2 YFSETQ. The germline V and J ends were trimmed by 0 bases and 2 bases, with 17 bases remaining between them. The CDR3 covers 17 residues. The CDR3 is CASSLAQRPGTQETQYF. The CDR3 DNA reads TGCGCCAGCAGCTTGGCCCAGAGACCAGGGACTCAAGAGACCCAGTACTTC.

This clone was counted only a few times. V is TRBV7-8 and J is TRBJ2-1; D unresolved. The CDR3 is 13 amino acids. V lost 2 bases and J lost 5, with 7 bases in between. The germline CDR1 and CDR2 sequences are SGHVS and FQNEAQ. The CDR3 DNA follows: TGTGCCAGCAGCTTATCACAGCACAATGAGCAGTTCTTC. Translated: CASSLSQHNEQFF.

This clone was observed a handful of times. V and J are TRBV6-6 and TRBJ2-1, with a possible D match to TRBD2 (6 bases). V shed 2 bases and J shed 4 bases, with 12 bases lying between them. Germline V lookup: CDR1 MNHNY, CDR2 SVGAGI (reference sequence). CDR3 size: 15 residues. For the CDR3, the DNA is TGTGCCAGCAGTTACGTCCTGGAGGGATACAATGAGCAGTTCTTC. Amino acid sequence: CASSYVLEGYNEQFF.

J is TRBJ1-2 and V is TRBV18; tentatively, D is TRBD1 (5 bases). Trimming left V 6 bases short and J 6 bases short, with 14 bases between. CDR3 length: 13 amino acids. Germline CDR1 reads KGHSH; CDR2 reads LQKENI. The CDR3 sequence is CASSPQGTNGYTF. The CDR3 coding sequence is TGTGCCAGCTCGCCCCAGGGTACGAATGGCTACACCTTC.